The rows below give T cell receptor beta chains drawn from one sample of a study of T cell responses to AZD1222 COVID-19 vaccine. Measured with immunoSEQ multiplex PCR; TCRdb has only the in-frame clones, and not every one. The table includes 130,000 to 150,000 clones, just over 85% detected once. This specimen was peripheral blood, taken 28 days after the second AZD1222 dose. All receptors come from an adult who received the AZD1222 COVID-19 vaccine. Each CDR3 is given without its conserved first and last residue. Fields, in order: CDR3 protein, V gene, J gene.

ASRGQGRAIY	TRBV28	TRBJ1-3
ASSREVGTEAF	TRBV5-6	TRBJ1-1
ASSTSGNTIY	TRBV19	TRBJ1-3
ASSLGLGGDGYT	TRBV27	TRBJ1-2
ASSVVGAAYGYT	TRBV9	TRBJ1-2
ASSPTRGETQY	TRBV19	TRBJ2-5
ASSPRTEENEKLF	TRBV9	TRBJ1-4
ASSPMGTSGSTGELF	TRBV3-1/TRBV3-2	TRBJ2-2
ASSLEVERYNEQF	TRBV11-2	TRBJ2-1
ASSWGRGETQY	TRBV2	TRBJ2-5
ASSDLDAGGGLGNQPQH	TRBV6-1	TRBJ1-5
ASSLGQANQPQH	TRBV5-6	TRBJ1-5
ASSLGDRDYEQY	TRBV5-4	TRBJ2-7
ASSQGDYGYT	TRBV3-1/TRBV3-2	TRBJ1-2
AWSVPGGDEKLF	TRBV30	TRBJ1-4
ASSLGERQPQH	TRBV12-3/TRBV12-4	TRBJ1-5
ASSRDRPNPRGRPQH	TRBV19	TRBJ1-5
ASSSLAGGPDEQF	TRBV28	TRBJ2-1
ASTLGGLNTIY	TRBV7-9	TRBJ1-3
ASGDGYNEKLF	TRBV2	TRBJ1-4
ASSLAAGGNNQPQH	TRBV5-6	TRBJ1-5
ASSFQKQGGMAEAF	TRBV28	TRBJ1-1
ASSLDRAFYEQY	TRBV28	TRBJ2-7
ASNPDRDQETQY	TRBV19	TRBJ2-5
ASGPSRLSGANVLT	TRBV5-1	TRBJ2-6
ASSFRTGWHGYT	TRBV28	TRBJ1-2
ASSIWGGSTDTQY	TRBV19	TRBJ2-3
ASSIVPGQGNTIY	TRBV5-6	TRBJ1-3
ASGLALTGLSKGETQY	TRBV12-5	TRBJ2-5
ASSLGGTGLRVTDTQY	TRBV5-1	TRBJ2-3
ASSRRQGAIFTEAF	TRBV3-1/TRBV3-2	TRBJ1-1
ASSHPVASDEQY	TRBV6-5	TRBJ2-7
ASSPLLENEQF	TRBV14	TRBJ2-1
ASSRDRAVLNTEAF	TRBV18	TRBJ1-1
ASATGGERNQPQH	TRBV19	TRBJ1-5
ASSAVPGTEAF	TRBV19	TRBJ1-1
ASSPTLMGPGEQF	TRBV3-1/TRBV3-2	TRBJ2-1
ASRGQGSNTEAF	TRBV9	TRBJ1-1
ASSPSGGAHEQY	TRBV28	TRBJ2-7
ASSLAGGPDTQY	TRBV6-5	TRBJ2-3
ATSSPGTGVNEQF	TRBV24-1	TRBJ2-1
ASSLVTSGAETQY	TRBV13	TRBJ2-5
ASSESSEQY	TRBV10-2	TRBJ2-7
ASSYYGETQY	TRBV6-2/TRBV6-3	TRBJ2-5
ASSRDRPPNTEAF	TRBV5-1	TRBJ1-1
ASNEGWGAYNEQF	TRBV6-5	TRBJ2-1
AISPDYPTEPQH	TRBV10-3	TRBJ1-5
ASTPSFGGGVSYEQY	TRBV7-2	TRBJ2-7
ASSSFGNQPQH	TRBV27	TRBJ1-5
ASPDRNTGELF	TRBV6-5	TRBJ2-2
ASGRQQNSYEQY	TRBV5-4	TRBJ2-7
ASSLVGDEQY	TRBV5-4	TRBJ2-7
ASSFSGGAANEQF	TRBV2	TRBJ2-1
ASSLATLPKDTQY	TRBV5-6	TRBJ2-3
ASSDRTEQF	TRBV6-6	TRBJ2-1